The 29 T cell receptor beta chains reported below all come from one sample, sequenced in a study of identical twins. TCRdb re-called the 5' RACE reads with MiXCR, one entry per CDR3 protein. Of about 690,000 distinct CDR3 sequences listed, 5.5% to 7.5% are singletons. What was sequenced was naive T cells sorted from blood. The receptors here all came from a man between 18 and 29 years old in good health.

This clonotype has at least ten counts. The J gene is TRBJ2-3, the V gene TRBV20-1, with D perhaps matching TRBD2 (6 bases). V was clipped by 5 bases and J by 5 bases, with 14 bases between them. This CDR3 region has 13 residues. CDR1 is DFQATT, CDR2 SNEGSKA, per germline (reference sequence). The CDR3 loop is CSAWDWSGDTQYF. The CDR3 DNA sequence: TGCAGTGCTTGGGACTGGAGTGGAGATACGCAGTATTTT.

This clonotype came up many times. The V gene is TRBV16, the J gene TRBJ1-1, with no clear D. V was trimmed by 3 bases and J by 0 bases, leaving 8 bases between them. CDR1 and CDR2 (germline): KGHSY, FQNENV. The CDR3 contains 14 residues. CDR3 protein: CASSHGRLNTEAFF. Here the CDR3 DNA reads TGTGCCAGCAGCCATGGCCGGCTGAACACTGAAGCTTTCTTT.

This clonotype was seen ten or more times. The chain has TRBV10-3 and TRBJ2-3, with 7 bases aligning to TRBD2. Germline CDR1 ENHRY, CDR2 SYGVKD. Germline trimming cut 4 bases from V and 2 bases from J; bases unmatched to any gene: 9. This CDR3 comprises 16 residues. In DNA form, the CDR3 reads TGTGCCATCAGTGTGTCGGTTAGCGGGTCCACAGATACGCAGTATTTT. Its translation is CAISVSVSGSTDTQYF.

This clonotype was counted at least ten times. DNA for the CDR3: TGTGCCAGCAGCGTGAGGGGGGGGAGCAATCAGCCCCAGCATTTT. Translating it yields CASSVRGGSNQPQHF. This rearrangement joins TRBV3-1 to TRBJ1-5; TRBD1 is a possible D gene (6 bases). The V and J ends lost 5 bases and 1 base respectively, with 12 bases between them. The CDR3 contains 15 residues. Germline V gene data show CDR1 as LGHDT and CDR2 as YNNKEL (reference sequence).

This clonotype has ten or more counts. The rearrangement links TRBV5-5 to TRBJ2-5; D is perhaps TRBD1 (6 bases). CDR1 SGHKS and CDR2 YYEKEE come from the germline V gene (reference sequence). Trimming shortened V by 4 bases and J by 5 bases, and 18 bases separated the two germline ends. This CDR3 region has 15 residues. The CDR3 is CASSTRDIILETQYF. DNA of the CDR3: TGTGCCAGCAGCACCCGGGACATAATATTGGAGACCCAGTACTTC.

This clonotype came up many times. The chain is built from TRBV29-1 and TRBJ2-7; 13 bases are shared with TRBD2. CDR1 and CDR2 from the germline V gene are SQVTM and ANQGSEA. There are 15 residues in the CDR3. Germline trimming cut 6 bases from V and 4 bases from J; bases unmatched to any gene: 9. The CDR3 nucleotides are TGCAGCGTGCTCACGGGACTAGCGGGATCATACGAGCAGTACTTC. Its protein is CSVLTGLAGSYEQYF.

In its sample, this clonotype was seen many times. CDR3 region: CASNLAGTGNNEQFF. DNA for the CDR3: TGTGCCAGCAATTTAGCGGGAACAGGGAACAATGAGCAGTTCTTC. V gene TRBV3-1 combines with J gene TRBJ2-1; the match to TRBD2 covers 8 bases. The V segment lost 7 bases and the J segment 5 bases; nucleotides outside the gene matches: 10. In germline, CDR1 is LGHDT, CDR2 YNNKEL (reference sequence). The CDR3 is made up of 15 amino acids.

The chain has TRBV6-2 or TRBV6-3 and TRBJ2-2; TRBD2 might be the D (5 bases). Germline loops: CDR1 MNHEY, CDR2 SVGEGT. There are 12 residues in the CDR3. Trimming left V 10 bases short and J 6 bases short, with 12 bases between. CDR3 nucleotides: TGTGCCACCCGCCCGAGGGCCGGGGAGCTGTTTTTT. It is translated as CATRPRAGELFF.

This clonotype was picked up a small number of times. CDR3 DNA: TGCAGTGCTTTGAACCGGGACAGCGAGAATGAAAAACTGTTTTTT. It translates to CSALNRDSENEKLFF. The chain is built from TRBV20-1 and TRBJ1-4; 7 bases fit TRBD1. Germline CDR1 DFQATT, CDR2 SNEGSKA (reference sequence). The CDR3 runs to 15 residues. The V and J ends lost 5 bases and 5 bases, in that order; junction bases with no gene match: 11.

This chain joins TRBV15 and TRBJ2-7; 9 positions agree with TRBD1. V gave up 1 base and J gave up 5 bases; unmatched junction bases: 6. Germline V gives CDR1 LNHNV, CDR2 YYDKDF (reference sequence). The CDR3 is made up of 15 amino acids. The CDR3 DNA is TGTGCCACCAGCAGAGCCCCGGGACAGGGCAACGAGCAGTACTTC. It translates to CATSRAPGQGNEQYF.

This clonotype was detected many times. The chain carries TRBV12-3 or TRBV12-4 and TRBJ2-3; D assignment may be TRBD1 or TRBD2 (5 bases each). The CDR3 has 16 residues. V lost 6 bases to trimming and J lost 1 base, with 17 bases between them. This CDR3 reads CASSPSWGIGTDTQYF. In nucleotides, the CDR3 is TGTGCCAGCAGCCCATCTTGGGGGATAGGCACAGATACGCAGTATTTT.

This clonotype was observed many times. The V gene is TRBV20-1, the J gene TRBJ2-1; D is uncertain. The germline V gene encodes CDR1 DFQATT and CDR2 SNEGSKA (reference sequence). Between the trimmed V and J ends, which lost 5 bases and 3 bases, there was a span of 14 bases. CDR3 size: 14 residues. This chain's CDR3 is CSAPYNRLYNEQFF. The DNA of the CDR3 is TGCAGTGCTCCCTACAACCGCCTCTACAATGAGCAGTTCTTC.

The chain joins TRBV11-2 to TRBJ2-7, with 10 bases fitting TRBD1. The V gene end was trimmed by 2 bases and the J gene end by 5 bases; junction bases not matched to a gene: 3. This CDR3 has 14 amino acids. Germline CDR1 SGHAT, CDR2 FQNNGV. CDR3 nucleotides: TGTGCCAGCAGCTTATTCGGGACAGGGGACGAGCAGTACGTC. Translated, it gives CASSLFGTGDEQYV.

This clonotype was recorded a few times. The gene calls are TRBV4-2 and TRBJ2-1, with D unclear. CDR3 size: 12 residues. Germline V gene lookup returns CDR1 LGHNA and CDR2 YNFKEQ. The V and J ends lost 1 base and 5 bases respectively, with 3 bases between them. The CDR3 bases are TGTGCCAGCAGCCAAGCAAACAATGAGCAGTTCTTC. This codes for CASSQANNEQFF.

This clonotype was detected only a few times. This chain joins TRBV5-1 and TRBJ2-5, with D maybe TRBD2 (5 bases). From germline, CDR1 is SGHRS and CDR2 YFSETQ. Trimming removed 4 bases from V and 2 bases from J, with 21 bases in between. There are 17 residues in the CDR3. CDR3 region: CASSIGLKRTEQETQYF. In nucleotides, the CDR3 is TGCGCCAGCAGCATCGGGCTGAAGCGGACCGAACAAGAGACCCAGTACTTC.

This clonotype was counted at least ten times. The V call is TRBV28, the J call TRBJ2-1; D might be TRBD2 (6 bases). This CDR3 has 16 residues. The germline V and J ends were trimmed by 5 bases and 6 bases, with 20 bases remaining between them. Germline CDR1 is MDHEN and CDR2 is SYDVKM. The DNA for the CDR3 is TGTGCCAGCAGTCCAAGACTAGGGTTCCGAAGCAATGAGCAGTTCTTC. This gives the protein CASSPRLGFRSNEQFF.

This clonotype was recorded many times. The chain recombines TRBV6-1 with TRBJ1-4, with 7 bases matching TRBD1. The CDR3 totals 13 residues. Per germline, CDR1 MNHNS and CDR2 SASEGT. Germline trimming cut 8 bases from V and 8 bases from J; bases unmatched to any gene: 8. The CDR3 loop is CASHRDSREKLFF. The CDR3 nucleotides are TGTGCCAGCCACCGGGACAGCCGAGAAAAACTGTTTTTT.

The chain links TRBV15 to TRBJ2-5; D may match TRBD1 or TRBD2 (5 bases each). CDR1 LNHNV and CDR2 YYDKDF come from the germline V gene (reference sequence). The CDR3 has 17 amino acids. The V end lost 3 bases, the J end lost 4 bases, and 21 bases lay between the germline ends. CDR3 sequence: CATSSPAGGVWIETQYF. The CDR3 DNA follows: TGTGCCACCAGCAGCCCGGCTGGGGGAGTTTGGATAGAGACCCAGTACTTC.

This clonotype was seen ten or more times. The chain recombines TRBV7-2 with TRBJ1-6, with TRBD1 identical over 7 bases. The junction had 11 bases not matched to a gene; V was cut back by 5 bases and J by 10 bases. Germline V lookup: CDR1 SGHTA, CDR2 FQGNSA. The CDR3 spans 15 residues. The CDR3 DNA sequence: TGTGCCAGCAGCGTACCAGGGGGGTTCGGATCACCCCTCCACTTT. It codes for CASSVPGGFGSPLHF.

The CDR3 DNA reads as TGTGCCAGCAGGACCGGACTAGCGGTTACTGATACGCAGTATTTT. The encoded protein is CASRTGLAVTDTQYF. The chain recombines TRBV2 with TRBJ2-3, with 10 nucleotides matching TRBD2. Looked up from germline, CDR1 is SNHLY and CDR2 is FYNNEI. The CDR3 is made up of 15 amino acids. J lost 6 bases, V lost 6 bases, and 9 bases had no gene match.

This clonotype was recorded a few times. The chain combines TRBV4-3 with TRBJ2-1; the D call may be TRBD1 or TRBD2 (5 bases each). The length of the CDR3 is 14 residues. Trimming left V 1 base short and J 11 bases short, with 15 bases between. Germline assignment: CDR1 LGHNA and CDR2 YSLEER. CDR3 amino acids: CASSQAGPGIQQFF. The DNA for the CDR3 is TGCGCCAGCAGCCAAGCGGGGCCCGGAATTCAGCAGTTCTTC.

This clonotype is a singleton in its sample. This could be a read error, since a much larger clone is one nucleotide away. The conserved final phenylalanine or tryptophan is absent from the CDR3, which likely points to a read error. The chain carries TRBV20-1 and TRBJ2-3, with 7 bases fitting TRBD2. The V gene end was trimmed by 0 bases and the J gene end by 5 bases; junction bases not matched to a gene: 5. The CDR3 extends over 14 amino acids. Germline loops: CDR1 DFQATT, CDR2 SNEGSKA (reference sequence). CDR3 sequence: CSARDQGGIDTQYY. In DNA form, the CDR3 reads TGCAGTGCTAGAGACCAGGGAGGGATAGATACGCAGTATTAT.

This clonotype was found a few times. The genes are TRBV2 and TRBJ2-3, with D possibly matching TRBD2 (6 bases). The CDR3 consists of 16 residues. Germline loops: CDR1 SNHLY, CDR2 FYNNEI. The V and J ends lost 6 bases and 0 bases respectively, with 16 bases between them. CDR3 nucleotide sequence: TGTGCCAGCAGAGAGCCGGGACTCCCTAGCACAGATACGCAGTATTTT. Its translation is CASREPGLPSTDTQYF.

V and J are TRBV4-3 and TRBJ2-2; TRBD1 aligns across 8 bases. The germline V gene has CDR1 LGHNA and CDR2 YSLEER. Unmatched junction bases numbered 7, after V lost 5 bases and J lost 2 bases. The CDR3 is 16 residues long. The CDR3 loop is CASSSSGTGNTGELFF. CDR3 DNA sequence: TGCGCCAGCAGCTCATCCGGGACAGGCAACACCGGGGAGCTGTTTTTT.

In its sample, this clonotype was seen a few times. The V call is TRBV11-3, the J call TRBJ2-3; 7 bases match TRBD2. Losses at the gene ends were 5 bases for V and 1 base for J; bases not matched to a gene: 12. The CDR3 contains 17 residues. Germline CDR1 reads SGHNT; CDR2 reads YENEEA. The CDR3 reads CASSVSPGLGGTDTQYF. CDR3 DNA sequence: TGTGCCAGCAGCGTAAGCCCCGGACTAGGCGGCACAGATACGCAGTATTTT.

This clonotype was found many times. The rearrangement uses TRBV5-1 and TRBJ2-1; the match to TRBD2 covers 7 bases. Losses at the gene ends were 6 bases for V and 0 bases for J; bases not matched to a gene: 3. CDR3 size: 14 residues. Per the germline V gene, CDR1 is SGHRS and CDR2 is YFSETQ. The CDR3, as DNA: TGCGCCAGCAAGCGGGATAGCTCCTACAATGAGCAGTTCTTC. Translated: CASKRDSSYNEQFF.

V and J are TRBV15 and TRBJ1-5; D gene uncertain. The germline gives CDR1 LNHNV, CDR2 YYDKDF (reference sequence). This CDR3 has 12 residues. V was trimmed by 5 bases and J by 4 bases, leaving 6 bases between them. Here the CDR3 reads CATSPPNQPQHF. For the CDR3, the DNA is TGTGCCACCAGCCCCCCGAATCAGCCCCAGCATTTT.

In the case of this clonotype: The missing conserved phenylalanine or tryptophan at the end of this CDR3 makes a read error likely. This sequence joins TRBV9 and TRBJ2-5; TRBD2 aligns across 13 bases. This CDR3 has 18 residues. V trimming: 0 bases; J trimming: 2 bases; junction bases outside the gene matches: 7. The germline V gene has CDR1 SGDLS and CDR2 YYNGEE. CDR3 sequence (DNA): TGTGCCAGCAGCGTAGATCGGACTAGCGGGAGTACTCAAGAGACCCAGTACTCC. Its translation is CASSVDRTSGSTQETQYS.

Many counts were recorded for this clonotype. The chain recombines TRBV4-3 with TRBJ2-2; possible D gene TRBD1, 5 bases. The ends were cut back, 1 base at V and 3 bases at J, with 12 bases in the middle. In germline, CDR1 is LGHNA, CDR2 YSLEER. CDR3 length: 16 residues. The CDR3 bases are TGCGCCAGCAGCCAAGTCAGGGATCGGTACACCGGGGAGCTGTTTTTT. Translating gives CASSQVRDRYTGELFF.